The 29 T cell receptor beta chains below come from one sample, sequenced in a study of T cells in Graves' hyperthyroidism and ophthalmopathy (dated by TCRdb to between 2018 and 2020). Library creation used multiplex PCR. Data came from an Illumina HiSeq 2000. TCR beta CDR3 regions were amplified from RNA transcripts. The first round of RT-PCR for the TCR CDR3 was performed with the HTBI primer set and the Qiagen OneStep RT-PCR kit. The public reads were reanalyzed by TCRdb: fastp trimming at Q25, MiXCR alignment, in-frame beta chains only. Merged by CDR3 protein, the rows form single entries marked with the most common genes and DNA. Within this sample are 530,000 or so distinct CDR3 sequences, with roughly a sixth of them counted one time only. 17% of the sample rests with the top ten. Sequenced material: blood. These TCRs come from a woman under 30 with Graves' ophthalmopathy.

The rearrangement joins TRBV29-1 to TRBJ1-2; weak D call: TRBD1 (6 bases). Looked up from germline, CDR1 is SQVTM and CDR2 is ANQGSEA. CDR3 length equals 13 residues. V dropped 1 base and J dropped 4 bases, with 10 bases sitting between them. The CDR3 sequence is CSVEGQDPYGYTF. CDR3 DNA: TGCAGCGTTGAAGGACAGGACCCCTATGGCTACACCTTC.

This clonotype has ten or more counts. The rearrangement joins TRBV15 to TRBJ2-1; a possible D gene is TRBD1 (8 bases). The CDR3 spans 12 residues. Trimming took 8 bases from V and 7 from J, leaving 12 bases between them. Germline loops: CDR1 LNHNV, CDR2 YYDKDF (reference sequence). The CDR3 nucleotides read TGTGCCACCGGACAGGGAGGGAATGAGCAGTTCTTC. Its translation: CATGQGGNEQFF.

In its sample, this clonotype was seen a few times. The chain carries TRBV5-8 and TRBJ2-3; 8 nucleotides agree with TRBD2. The V and J ends lost 6 bases and 6 bases, in that order; junction bases with no gene match: 6. The CDR3 has 13 amino acids. The germline gives CDR1 SGHTS, CDR2 YDEGEE. CDR3 in amino acids: CASKQRGLDTQYF. DNA for the CDR3: TGTGCCAGCAAACAGCGGGGGCTGGATACGCAGTATTTT.

This clonotype was picked up many times. The V and J genes are TRBV5-1 and TRBJ2-3; D possibly matches TRBD1 or TRBD2 (5 bases each). The germline CDR1 and CDR2 sequences are SGHRS and YFSETQ. Trimming cost V 5 bases and J 0 bases, with 13 bases left between them. The length of the CDR3 is 15 residues. The chain's CDR3 is CASSPGTRSTDTQYF. The CDR3 nucleotides read TGCGCCAGCAGTCCCGGGACGCGAAGCACAGATACGCAGTATTTT.

This clonotype was found many times. The chain is built from TRBV2 and TRBJ1-2; weak D call: TRBD1 (5 bases). The germline CDR1 and CDR2 sequences are SNHLY and FYNNEI. V was shortened by 6 bases and J by 5 bases, with 10 bases between the two germline ends. The CDR3 runs to 12 residues. CDR3 nucleotide sequence: TGTGCCAGCAGGCGGGGCGGATATGGCTACACCTTC. This gives the protein CASRRGGYGYTF.

This clonotype came up once. The V and J genes are TRBV5-6 and TRBJ2-7; a weak D match, TRBD1 (6 bases). Germline loops: CDR1 SGHDT, CDR2 YYEEEE. The CDR3 length is 14 residues. V lost 3 bases and J 5 bases, leaving 15 bases between the germline ends. The CDR3 DNA follows: TGTGCCAGCAGCTCAGGGGTGTTTACGAACGAGCAGTACTTC. This gives the protein CASSSGVFTNEQYF.

This clonotype was detected many times. The chain has TRBV28 and TRBJ1-1; D gene unclear. With 5 bases removed from V and 7 bases from J, the gap between germline ends came to 32 bases. Germline V gene lookup returns CDR1 MDHEN and CDR2 SYDVKM. The CDR3 spans 19 residues. In DNA form, the CDR3 reads TGTGCCAGCAGTCCACCAGCGGGCGCAACCACCCACACTCGAATTGAAGCTTTCTTT. It is translated as CASSPPAGATTHTRIEAFF.

This chain links TRBV5-1 with TRBJ2-3; the match to TRBD1 covers 7 bases. The V gene end was trimmed by 7 bases and the J gene end by 1 base; junction bases not matched to a gene: 9. This CDR3 has 15 residues. Germline CDR1 reads SGHRS; CDR2 reads YFSETQ. The CDR3 DNA follows: TGCGCCAGCGGTCTAACAGGGGAGCGCACAGATACGCAGTATTTT. This translates into CASGLTGERTDTQYF.

This clonotype was counted many times. This chain connects TRBV20-1 to TRBJ2-1, with 8 positions matching TRBD2. The CDR3 runs 15 residues. V lost 5 bases, J lost 2 bases, and 8 bases stayed unmatched. Germline CDR1 and CDR2: DFQATT and SNEGSKA (reference sequence). CDR3 nucleotides: TGCAGTGCTCGCTCTGCGGGGGGCCCCTACAATGAGCAGTTCTTC. This encodes CSARSAGGPYNEQFF.

The chain employs TRBV6-1 and TRBJ1-6; 10 positions match TRBD1. CDR1 is MNHNS and CDR2 is SASEGT in the germline V gene. This CDR3 contains 15 residues. Trimming took 7 bases from V and 7 from J; bases not matched to a gene: 7. The CDR3 DNA sequence: TGTGCCAGCAACCGGGAGACAGGGGGCAATTCACCCCTCCACTTT. Its protein product is CASNRETGGNSPLHF.

Many counts were recorded for this clonotype. CDR3 DNA: TGTGCCAGCAATAAGGCCTCCGGCTACGAGCAGTACTTC. This sequence encodes CASNKASGYEQYF. The chain joins TRBV12-3 or TRBV12-4 to TRBJ2-7; D is undetermined. The CDR3 loop spans 13 amino acids. With 7 bases removed from V and 3 bases from J, the gap between germline ends came to 13 bases.

This clonotype showed up just a few times. J is TRBJ1-5 and V is TRBV5-7; 12 bases align to TRBD1. TRBV5-7 is noted as an ORF with a role that remains uncertain. With 4 bases clipped from V and 2 bases from J, the junction kept 10 bases outside the gene matches. The CDR3 sequence is 18 residues long. In DNA, the CDR3 is TGTGCCAGCAGCCCGTGGGGGGACAGGGGGCGCGGCAATCAGCCCCAGCATTTT. This encodes CASSPWGDRGRGNQPQHF.

The rearrangement uses TRBV12-3 or TRBV12-4 and TRBJ1-2; D is unclear. The ends were cut back, 6 bases at V and 2 bases at J, with 10 bases in the middle. The CDR3 consists of 13 residues. CDR3 protein: CASSTRENYGYTF. CDR3 DNA: TGTGCCAGCAGCACAAGGGAGAACTATGGCTACACCTTC.

The rearrangement uses TRBV4-3 and TRBJ2-7; D possibly corresponds to TRBD2 (5 bases). CDR1 is LGHNA and CDR2 is YSLEER in the germline V gene. With 0 bases removed from V and 0 bases from J, the gap between germline ends came to 9 bases. There are 15 residues in the CDR3. In nucleotides, the CDR3 is TGCGCCAGCAGCCAAGAGGACTTGGGCTCCTACGAGCAGTACTTC. Its translation: CASSQEDLGSYEQYF.

The chain uses TRBV27 and TRBJ1-2; no clear D. Germline V gene sequence: CDR1 MNHEY, CDR2 SMNVEV (reference sequence). The germline V and J ends were trimmed by 3 bases and 1 base, with 9 bases remaining between them. This CDR3 is built from 14 residues. CDR3 protein: CASSLSQLNYGYTF. The CDR3 DNA follows: TGTGCCAGCAGTTTGTCACAGCTTAACTATGGCTACACCTTC.

This clonotype came up many times. The genes are TRBV19 and TRBJ1-1, with 7 bases fitting TRBD1. Germline V gene data show CDR1 as LNHDA and CDR2 as SQIVND (reference sequence). Unmatched junction bases numbered 8, after V lost 7 bases and J lost 0 bases. The CDR3 loop spans 15 amino acids. The DNA of the CDR3 is TGTGCCAGTACCAAAGGGACAGAGTTGAACACTGAAGCTTTCTTT. Translation gives CASTKGTELNTEAFF.

This clonotype has just a few counts. The chain carries TRBV18 and TRBJ1-2, with 11 bases fitting TRBD1. Germline CDR1 KGHSH, CDR2 LQKENI. V lost 4 bases to trimming and J lost 6 bases; unmatched junction nucleotides: 4. CDR3 length: 14 residues. The CDR3, as DNA: TGTGCCAGCTCACTAGGACAGGGGGCGGATGGCTACACCTTC. It yields the protein CASSLGQGADGYTF.

This clonotype was counted a few times. V and J are TRBV7-9 and TRBJ1-1; 7 bases match TRBD1. With 1 base clipped from V and 3 bases from J, the junction kept 2 bases outside the gene matches. The CDR3 has 14 amino acids. Germline loops: CDR1 SEHNR, CDR2 FQNEAQ (reference sequence). Written as DNA, the CDR3 is TGTGCCAGCAGCTTAGTTACAGGGGACACTGAAGCTTTCTTT. Protein: CASSLVTGDTEAFF.

This clonotype was picked up a small number of times. V gene TRBV7-6 combines with J gene TRBJ1-3; possible D gene TRBD1, 5 bases. The CDR3 length is 15 residues. V was clipped by 5 bases and J by 2 bases, with 13 bases between them. Germline CDR1 and CDR2: SGHVS and FNYEAQ. CDR3 bases: TGTGCCAGCAGCATCTCGACAGATACTGGAAACACCATATATTTT. This gives the protein CASSISTDTGNTIYF.

This clonotype was detected only a few times. The chain links TRBV20-1 to TRBJ2-7; D is ambiguous. CDR1 and CDR2 from the germline V gene are DFQATT and SNEGSKA (reference sequence). Between the trimmed V and J ends, which lost 4 bases and 6 bases, there was a span of 7 bases. The length of the CDR3 is 10 residues. The CDR3, as DNA: TGCAGTGCTACCCGTAGCGAGCAGTACTTC. It yields the protein CSATRSEQYF.

There are many counts of this clonotype. The V call is TRBV12-3 or TRBV12-4, the J call TRBJ1-6; D perhaps matches TRBD1 (6 bases). This CDR3 spans 14 amino acids. Trimming removed 3 bases from V and 9 bases from J, with 12 bases in between. The CDR3: CASSFSGQGSPLHF. CDR3 sequence (DNA): TGTGCCAGCAGTTTTTCGGGACAAGGTTCACCCCTCCACTTT.

This sequence joins TRBV10-3 and TRBJ2-3, with D perhaps TRBD1 or TRBD2 (5 bases each). CDR3 length: 14 amino acids. Trimming removed 0 bases at V and 3 bases at J, with 7 bases between. Germline CDR1 is ENHRY and CDR2 is SYGVKD. CDR3 amino acids: CAISESWGTDTQYF. CDR3 coding DNA: TGTGCCATCAGTGAGTCTTGGGGGACAGATACGCAGTATTTT.

The chain is built from TRBV19 and TRBJ1-5; D is possibly TRBD1 (6 bases). Germline V CDR1 and CDR2: LNHDA, SQIVND (reference sequence). Between the trimmed V and J ends, which lost 5 bases and 0 bases, there was a span of 17 bases. There are 17 residues in the CDR3. The CDR3 bases are TGTGCCAGTAGTCCCCTACTTTGGACAGATAGCAATCAGCCCCAGCATTTT. This encodes CASSPLLWTDSNQPQHF.

This clonotype was detected only once. One base away lies a much larger clone, so this may be a sequencing read error. This chain uses TRBV28 with TRBJ1-1; 7 nucleotides agree with TRBD1. The J segment lost 4 bases and the V segment lost 3 bases, leaving 8 bases of the junction unmatched. The CDR3 sequence is 15 residues long. In germline, CDR1 is MDHEN, CDR2 SYDVKM. As DNA, the CDR3 is TGTGCCAGCAGTTTTAACGCAGGGGGGATCACTGAAGCTTTCTTT. This gives the protein CASSFNAGGITEAFF. The entire variable domain, with the rest obtained from reference TRBV28 and TRBJ1-1, is as follows: DVKVTQSSRYLVKRTGEKVFLECVQDMDHENMFWYRQDPGLGLRLIYFSYDVKMKEKGDIPEGYSVSREKKERFSLILESASTNQTSMYLCASSFNAGGITEAFFGQGTRLTVV.

This clonotype was seen repeatedly, ten times or more. The chain combines TRBV20-1 with TRBJ2-1, with TRBD2 matching 8 bases. There are 15 residues in the CDR3. Trimming took 3 bases from V and 4 from J; bases not matched to a gene: 8. Germline CDR1 DFQATT, CDR2 SNEGSKA (reference sequence). The CDR3 sequence is CSAREIAGWYNEQFF. The DNA for the CDR3 is TGCAGTGCTAGGGAAATAGCGGGGTGGTACAATGAGCAGTTCTTC.

In this sample, this clonotype turned up a few times. CDR3 nucleotides: TGTGCCAGCAGCCCTTGGACCAGGAGCTCCTATAATTCACCCCTCCACTTT. Amino acid sequence: CASSPWTRSSYNSPLHF. The chain recombines TRBV5-5 with TRBJ1-6; D is unresolved. Germline CDR1 reads SGHKS; CDR2 reads YYEKEE (reference sequence). The germline V and J ends were trimmed by 4 bases and 0 bases, with 14 bases remaining between them. This CDR3 is built from 17 residues.

This clonotype was seen repeatedly, ten times or more. CDR3 in amino acids: CASSYIRASSGNTIYF. For the CDR3, the DNA is TGTGCCAGCAGTTACATCAGGGCGAGCTCTGGAAACACCATATATTTT. The chain recombines TRBV6-6 with TRBJ1-3; D might be TRBD1 (5 bases). Trimming removed 2 bases from V and 0 bases from J, with 11 bases in between. CDR3 length: 16 residues. Germline CDR1 is MNHNY and CDR2 is SVGAGI (reference sequence).

The CDR3 reads CASSVGAGATEAFF. DNA for the CDR3: TGCGCCAGCAGCGTTGGGGCAGGGGCCACTGAAGCTTTCTTT. This chain joins TRBV5-1 and TRBJ1-1; D perhaps matches TRBD1 (6 bases). The germline V gene encodes CDR1 SGHRS and CDR2 YFSETQ. Trimming removed 4 bases at V and 4 bases at J, with 14 bases between. The CDR3 spans 14 residues.

This clonotype was seen repeatedly, ten times or more. The rearrangement joins TRBV30 to TRBJ2-1; 8 positions agree with TRBD2. CDR1 and CDR2 from the germline V gene are GTSNPN and SVGIG (reference sequence). V lost 3 bases to trimming and J lost 8 bases; unmatched junction nucleotides: 12. The CDR3 loop spans 15 amino acids. CDR3 protein: CAWRATSGRRHEQFF. The CDR3 DNA is TGTGCCTGGAGGGCAACTAGCGGAAGACGGCATGAGCAGTTCTTC. Supplemented by reference TRBV30 and TRBJ2-1, the full variable domain reads SQTIHQWPATLVQPVGSPLSLECTVEGTSNPNLYWYRQAAGRGLQLLFYSVGIGQISSEVPQNLSASRPQDRQFILSSKKLLLSDSGFYLCAWRATSGRRHEQFFGPGTRLTVL.